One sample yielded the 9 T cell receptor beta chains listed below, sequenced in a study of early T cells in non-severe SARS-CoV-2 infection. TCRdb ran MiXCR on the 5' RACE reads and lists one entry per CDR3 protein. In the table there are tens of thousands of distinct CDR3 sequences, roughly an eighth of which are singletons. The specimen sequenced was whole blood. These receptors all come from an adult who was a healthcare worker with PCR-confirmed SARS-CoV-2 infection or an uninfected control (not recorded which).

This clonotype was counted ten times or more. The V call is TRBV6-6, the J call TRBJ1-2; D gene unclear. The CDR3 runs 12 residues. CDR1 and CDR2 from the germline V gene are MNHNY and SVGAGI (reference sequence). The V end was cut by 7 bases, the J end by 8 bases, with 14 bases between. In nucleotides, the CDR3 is TGTGCCAGCACTAAATCAAGCGGGGGCTACACCTTC. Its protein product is CASTKSSGGYTF.

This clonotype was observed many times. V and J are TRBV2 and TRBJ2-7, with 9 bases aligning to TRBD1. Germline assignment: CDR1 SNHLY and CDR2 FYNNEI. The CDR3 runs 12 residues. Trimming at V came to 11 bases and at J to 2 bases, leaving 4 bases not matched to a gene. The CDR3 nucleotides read TGTGCCGCGGGACAGGGACCCTACGAGCAGTACTTC. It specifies CAAGQGPYEQYF.

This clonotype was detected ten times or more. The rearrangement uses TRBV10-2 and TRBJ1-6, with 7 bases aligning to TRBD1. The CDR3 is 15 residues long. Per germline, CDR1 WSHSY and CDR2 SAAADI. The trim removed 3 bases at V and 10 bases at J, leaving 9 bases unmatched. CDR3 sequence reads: CASSDRGQDLSPLHF. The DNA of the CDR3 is TGCGCCAGCAGTGACCGAGGACAGGACCTCTCACCCCTCCACTTT.

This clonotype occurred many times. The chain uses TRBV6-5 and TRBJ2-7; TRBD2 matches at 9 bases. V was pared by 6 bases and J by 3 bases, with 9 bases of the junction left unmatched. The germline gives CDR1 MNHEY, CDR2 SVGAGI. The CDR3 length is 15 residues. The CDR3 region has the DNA TGTGCCAGCAGGGCTGGGGCGGGGGGGCACTACGAGCAGTACTTC. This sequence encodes CASRAGAGGHYEQYF.

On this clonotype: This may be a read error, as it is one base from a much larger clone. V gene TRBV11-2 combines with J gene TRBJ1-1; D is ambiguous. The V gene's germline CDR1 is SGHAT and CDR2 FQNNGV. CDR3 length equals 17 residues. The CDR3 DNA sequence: TGTGCCAGCGGCTTAGAAACTATACGGTCAACCAACACTGAAGCTTTCTTT. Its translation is CASGLETIRSTNTEAFF.

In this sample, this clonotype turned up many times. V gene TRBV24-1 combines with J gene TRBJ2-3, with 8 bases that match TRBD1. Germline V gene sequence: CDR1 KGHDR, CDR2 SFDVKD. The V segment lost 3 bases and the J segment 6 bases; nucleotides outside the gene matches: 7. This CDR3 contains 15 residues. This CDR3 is CATSDAGGAGDTQYF. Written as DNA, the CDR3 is TGTGCCACCAGTGATGCAGGGGGCGCGGGTGATACGCAGTATTTT.

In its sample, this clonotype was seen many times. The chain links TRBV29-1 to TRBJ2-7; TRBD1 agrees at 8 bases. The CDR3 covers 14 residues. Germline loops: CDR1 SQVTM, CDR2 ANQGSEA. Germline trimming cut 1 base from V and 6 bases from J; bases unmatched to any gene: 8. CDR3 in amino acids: CSVEVGDRSREQYF. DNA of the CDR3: TGCAGCGTTGAAGTCGGGGACAGGTCCCGCGAGCAGTACTTC.

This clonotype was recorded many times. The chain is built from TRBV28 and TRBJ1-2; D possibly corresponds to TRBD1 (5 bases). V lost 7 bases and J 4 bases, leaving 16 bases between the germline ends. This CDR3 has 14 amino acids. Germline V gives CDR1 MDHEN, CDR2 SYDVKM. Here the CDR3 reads CASTTRQGSYGYTF. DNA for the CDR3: TGTGCCAGCACCACCCGTCAGGGAAGCTATGGCTACACCTTC.

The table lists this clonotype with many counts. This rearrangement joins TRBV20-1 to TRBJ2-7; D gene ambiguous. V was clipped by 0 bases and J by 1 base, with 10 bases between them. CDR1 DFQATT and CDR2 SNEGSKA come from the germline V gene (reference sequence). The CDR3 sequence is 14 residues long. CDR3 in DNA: TGCAGTGCTAGAGATCACCTAATGTCCTACGAGCAGTACTTC. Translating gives CSARDHLMSYEQYF.